This T cell receptor beta chain was sequenced for a study of control samples from healthy donors and cancer patients. The CDR3 contains 14 residues. CDR1 and CDR2 (germline): LGHDT, YNNKEL (reference sequence). TCRdb keeps only in-frame clones here, not all; method: immunoSEQ multiplex PCR. The sample consists of about 73,000 clones, over 75% of them appearing once. As to this clone: The junction does not match germline at one end; this may be a read error. Other DNA sequences of this sample code for an identical CDR3.

The sample taken for sequencing was blood. The chain has TRBV3-1 (or the pseudogene TRBV3-2) and TRBJ2-4; no clear D gene. This TCR came from a woman aged 45-59 years in good health. This CDR3 is CASSPQGGKNIQYF. The CDR3 region has the DNA TGTGCCAGTAGCCCCCAAGGTGGCAAAAACATTCAGTACTTC.